This T cell receptor beta chain was retrieved from a study of shared clonotypes between healthy human individuals. Comment on this clone: Other DNA sequences in the same sample also yield this CDR3.

The data were produced by immunoSEQ multiplex PCR, yet TCRdb's version contains in-frame clones alone and is incomplete. The sample consists of around 2.1 million clones, approximately 96% of them appearing once. Germline V gives CDR1 SGHRS, CDR2 YFSETQ. V gave up 0 bases and J gave up 2 bases, with 5 bases separating them. This CDR3 contains 13 residues. The sample comprised naive CD4+ T cells sorted from blood. Subset of the sample: CD45RA+ positively selected. This TCR was sampled from a man between 18 and 35 years old in good health. This rearrangement joins TRBV5-1 to TRBJ1-1; D is ambiguous. In DNA, the CDR3 is TGCGCCAGCAGCTTGGGGGCAAACACTGAAGCTTTCTTT. It specifies CASSLGANTEAFF.